The subject of this entry is one TCR beta chain. Germline CDR1 reads MDHEN; CDR2 reads SYDVKM. V was pared by 8 bases and J by 0 bases, with 8 bases of the junction left unmatched. This CDR3 contains 15 residues. These data are taken from a study of T cells in tuberculosis. Here immunoSEQ multiplex PCR was the method, and the copy in TCRdb shows in-frame clones only, minus some. This sample has around 38,000 clones, with approximately 95% found just once. This sequence was found in a donor between 10 and 29 years old with latent tuberculosis or without tuberculosis infection. This rearrangement joins TRBV28 to TRBJ1-2; 8 bases line up with TRBD1. Sequenced material: PBMCs. The CDR3 region has the DNA TGTGCCAGCCTACAGGGGGGCGGAACTAACTATGGCTACACCTTC. It encodes CASLQGGGTNYGYTF.